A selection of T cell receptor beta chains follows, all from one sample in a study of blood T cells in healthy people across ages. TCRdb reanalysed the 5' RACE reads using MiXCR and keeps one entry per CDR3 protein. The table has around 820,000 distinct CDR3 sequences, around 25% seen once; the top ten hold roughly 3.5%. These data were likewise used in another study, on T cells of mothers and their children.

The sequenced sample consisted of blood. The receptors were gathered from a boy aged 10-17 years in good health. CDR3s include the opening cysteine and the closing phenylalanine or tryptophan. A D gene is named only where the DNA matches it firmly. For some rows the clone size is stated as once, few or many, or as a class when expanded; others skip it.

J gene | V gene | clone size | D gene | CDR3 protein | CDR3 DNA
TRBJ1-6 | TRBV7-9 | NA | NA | CASSLVGEGNSPLHF | TGTGCCAGCAGCTTAGTAGGGGAGGGGAATTCACCCCTCCACTTT
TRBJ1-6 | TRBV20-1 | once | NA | CNARPRVNSNSPLHF | TGCAATGCTAGACCAAGGGTGAATAGTAATTCACCCCTCCACTTT
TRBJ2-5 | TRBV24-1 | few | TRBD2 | CATSDPKREGRQETQYF | TGTGCCACCAGTGACCCTAAGCGGGAGGGCCGCCAAGAGACCCAGTACTTC
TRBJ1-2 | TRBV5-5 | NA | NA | CASSFDSDTPYGYTF | TGTGCCAGCAGCTTTGACAGTGACACTCCCTATGGCTACACCTTC
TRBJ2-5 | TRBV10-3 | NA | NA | CAISAGGEQYF | TGTGCCATCAGTGCCGGGGGTGAGCAGTACTTC
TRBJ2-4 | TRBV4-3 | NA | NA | CASSQAGTKNIQYF | TGCGCCAGCAGCCAGGCGGGTACCAAAAACATTCAGTACTTC
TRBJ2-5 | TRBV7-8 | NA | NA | CASSQSSSALTQYF | TGTGCCAGCAGCCAATCCTCCTCGGCTCTCACCCAGTACTTC
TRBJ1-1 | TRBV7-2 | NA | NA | CASSFRRDTRGTEAFF | TGTGCCAGCAGCTTTAGGAGGGACACCCGGGGCACTGAAGCTTTCTTT
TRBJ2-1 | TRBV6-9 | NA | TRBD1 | CASSQRPPGTGVNEQFF | TGTGCCAGCAGTCAACGCCCACCCGGGACAGGGGTCAATGAGCAGTTCTTC
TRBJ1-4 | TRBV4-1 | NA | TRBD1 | CASSQGDRDTEKLFF | TGCGCCAGCAGCCAAGGGGACAGGGATACTGAAAAACTGTTTTTT
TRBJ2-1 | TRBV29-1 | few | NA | CSVVKGKNNEQFF | TGCAGCGTTGTCAAGGGAAAAAACAATGAGCAGTTCTTC
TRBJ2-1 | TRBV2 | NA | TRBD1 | CASKDRVNHNEQFF | TGTGCCAGCAAAGACAGGGTCAACCACAATGAGCAGTTCTTC
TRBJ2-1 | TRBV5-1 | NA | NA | CASSLEGSPNNEQFF | TGCGCCAGCAGCTTGGAAGGGAGCCCTAACAATGAGCAGTTCTTC
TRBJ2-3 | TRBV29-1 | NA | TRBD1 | CSVKGTGGSDTQYF | TGCAGCGTCAAAGGGACAGGGGGATCAGATACGCAGTATTTT
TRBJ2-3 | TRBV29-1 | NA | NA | CSVEDQSGAEDTQYF | TGCAGCGTTGAAGATCAGTCGGGAGCGGAAGATACGCAGTATTTT
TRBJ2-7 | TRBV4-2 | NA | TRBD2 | CASSLSETSGGSPYEQYF | TGTGCCAGCAGCTTGTCCGAGACTAGCGGGGGGTCACCCTACGAGCAGTACTTC
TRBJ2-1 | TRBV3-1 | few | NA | CASSKRSGNDYNEQFF | TGTGCCAGCAGCAAGAGAAGTGGGAACGATTACAATGAGCAGTTCTTC
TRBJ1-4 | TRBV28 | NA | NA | CASNFKIRGRSATNEKLFF | TGTGCCAGCAATTTCAAGATTCGGGGCAGGTCTGCAACTAATGAAAAACTGTTTTTT
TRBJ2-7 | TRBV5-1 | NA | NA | CASSFRGESVDYEQYF | TGCGCCAGCAGCTTTCGAGGGGAGTCGGTGGACTACGAGCAGTACTTC
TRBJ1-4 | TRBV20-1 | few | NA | CSAGPVATNEKLFF | TGCAGTGCTGGCCCGGTGGCAACTAATGAAAAACTGTTTTTT
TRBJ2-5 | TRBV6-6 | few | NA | CASSYSGKAQETQYF | TGTGCCAGCAGTTACTCAGGGAAGGCCCAAGAGACCCAGTACTTC
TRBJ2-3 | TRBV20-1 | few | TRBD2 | CSARNSGGWGDTQYF | TGCAGTGCTAGAAATAGCGGGGGGTGGGGGGATACGCAGTATTTT
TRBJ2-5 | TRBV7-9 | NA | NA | CVVRAMKTQYF | TGTGTCGTAAGGGCAATGAAGACCCAGTACTTC
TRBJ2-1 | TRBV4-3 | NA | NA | CASSQDQGRRNEQFF | TGCGCCAGCAGCCAAGATCAGGGGAGGAGGAATGAGCAGTTCTTC
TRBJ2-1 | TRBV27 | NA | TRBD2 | CASSWGTSGIYNEQFF | TGTGCCAGCAGTTGGGGGACTAGCGGGATTTACAATGAGCAGTTCTTC
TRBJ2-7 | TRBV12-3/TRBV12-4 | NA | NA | CASSRDTIYEQYF | TGTGCCAGCAGTCGGGACACAATTTACGAGCAGTACTTC
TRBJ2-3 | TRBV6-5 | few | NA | CASSYSRSTDTQYF | TGTGCCAGCAGTTACTCGAGAAGCACAGATACGCAGTATTTT
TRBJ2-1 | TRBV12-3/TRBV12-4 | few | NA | CASSRDGIGYNEQFF | TGTGCCAGCAGCCGAGATGGGATTGGGTACAATGAGCAGTTCTTC
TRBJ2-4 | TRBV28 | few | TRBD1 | CASSSSGTGAKNIQYF | TGTGCCAGCAGTTCCTCCGGGACAGGAGCCAAAAACATTCAGTACTTC
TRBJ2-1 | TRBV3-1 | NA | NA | CASSPGWNEQFF | TGTGCCAGCAGCCCCGGGTGGAATGAGCAGTTCTTC
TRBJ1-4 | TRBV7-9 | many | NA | CASSLGRATNEKLFF | TGTGCCAGCAGCTTAGGAAGGGCAACTAATGAAAAACTGTTTTTT
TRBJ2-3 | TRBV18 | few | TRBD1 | CASSPVFGGQPTDTQYF | TGTGCCAGCTCACCAGTTTTTGGGGGACAGCCCACAGATACGCAGTATTTT
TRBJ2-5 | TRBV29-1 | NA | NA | CSVDEGLQETQYF | TGCAGCGTTGATGAGGGCCTCCAAGAGACCCAGTACTTC
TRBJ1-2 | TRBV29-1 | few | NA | CSANRDEGYTF | TGCAGCGCGAACCGGGACGAAGGCTACACCTTC
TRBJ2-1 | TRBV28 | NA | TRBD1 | CATLTGTGYNEQFF | TGTGCCACCCTTACCGGGACAGGGTACAATGAGCAGTTCTTC
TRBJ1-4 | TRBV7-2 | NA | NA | CASSLNRATNEKLFF | TGTGCCAGCAGCCTCAACAGGGCTACTAATGAAAAACTGTTTTTT
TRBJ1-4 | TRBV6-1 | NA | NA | CASSSGGVGEKLFF | TGTGCCAGCAGTTCCGGCGGGGTTGGTGAAAAACTGTTTTTT
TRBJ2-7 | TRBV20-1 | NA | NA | CSGLGTAGDEQYF | TGCAGTGGCCTCGGGACTGCCGGTGACGAGCAGTACTTC
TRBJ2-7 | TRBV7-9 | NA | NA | CASSLKGEFYEQYF | TGTGCCAGCAGCTTAAAGGGGGAATTCTACGAGCAGTACTTC
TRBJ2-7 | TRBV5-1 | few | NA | CASSFHQGLREQYF | TGCGCCAGCAGCTTCCACCAGGGTTTGCGGGAGCAGTACTTC
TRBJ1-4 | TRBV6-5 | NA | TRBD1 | CASSFDRAGGEKLFF | TGTGCCAGCAGTTTCGACAGGGCGGGAGGAGAAAAACTGTTTTTT
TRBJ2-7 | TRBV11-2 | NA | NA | CASSTFRTGYSYEQYF | TGTGCCAGCAGCACCTTTAGAACAGGGTACTCCTACGAGCAGTACTTC
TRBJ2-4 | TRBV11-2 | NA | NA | CASSFSRQTTSDIQYF | TGTGCCAGCAGCTTCTCTCGACAGACCACTTCGGACATTCAGTACTTC
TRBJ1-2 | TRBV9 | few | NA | CASSVSATTYGYTF | TGTGCCAGCAGCGTATCCGCAACTACCTATGGCTACACCTTC
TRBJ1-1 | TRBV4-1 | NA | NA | CASSQDGLNTEAFF | TGCGCCAGCAGCCAAGATGGTCTGAACACTGAAGCTTTCTTT
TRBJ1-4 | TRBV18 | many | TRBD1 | CASSPPRTGNEKLFF | TGTGCCAGCTCACCACCCAGGACAGGGAATGAAAAACTGTTTTTT
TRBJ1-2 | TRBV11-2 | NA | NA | CASSLGPMAVYGYTF | TGTGCCAGCAGCTTAGGCCCGATGGCGGTCTATGGCTACACCTTC
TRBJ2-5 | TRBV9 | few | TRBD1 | CASSPRGDRVMETQYF | TGTGCCAGCAGCCCCCGAGGGGACAGGGTCATGGAGACCCAGTACTTC
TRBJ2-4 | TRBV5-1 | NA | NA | CASSRGDQNIQYF | TGCGCCAGCAGCAGGGGCGACCAAAACATTCAGTACTTC
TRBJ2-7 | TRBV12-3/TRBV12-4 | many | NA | CASSLDWSGGIYEQYF | TGTGCCAGCAGTTTAGATTGGAGTGGGGGGATATACGAGCAGTACTTC
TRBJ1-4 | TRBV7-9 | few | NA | CASSKGGWEKLFF | TGTGCCAGCAGCAAAGGAGGCTGGGAAAAACTGTTTTTT
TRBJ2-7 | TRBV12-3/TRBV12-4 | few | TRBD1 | CASSGAGTGPTSYEQYF | TGTGCCAGCAGTGGAGCCGGGACAGGGCCAACCTCCTACGAGCAGTACTTC
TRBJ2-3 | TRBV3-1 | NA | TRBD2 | CASSQVSGGYSDTQYF | TGTGCCAGCAGCCAAGTTAGCGGGGGATATTCAGATACGCAGTATTTT
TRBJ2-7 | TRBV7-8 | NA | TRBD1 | CASKGGLSGWSYEQYF | TGTGCCTCAAAAGGGGGCCTAAGCGGTTGGTCCTACGAGCAGTACTTC
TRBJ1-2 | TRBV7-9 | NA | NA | CASSSLGPEAYGYTF | TGTGCCAGCAGCTCGCTAGGGCCAGAGGCTTATGGCTACACCTTC